These 30 T cell receptor beta chains came from one sample sequenced in a study of cytotoxic CD8 clonotypes in ibrutinib-treated CLL. Some clones are missing from TCRdb's copy, which holds only in-frame ones; the method was immunoSEQ multiplex PCR. Of fewer than 35,000 clones detected, 57% appear once; the ten largest clones hold 5.1%. Sequencing was performed on PBMCs, taken before ibrutinib treatment. These receptors all stem from a human donor with chronic lymphocytic leukemia.

This clone appeared a few times. This chain joins TRBV28 and TRBJ1-1; D gene unclear. Trimming took 5 bases from V and 5 from J, leaving 12 bases between them. Looked up from germline, CDR1 is MDHEN and CDR2 is SYDVKM. The CDR3 is made up of 13 amino acids. DNA of the CDR3: TGTGCCAGCAGTGCCCGTCGGGGAACTGAAGCTTTCTTT. It codes for CASSARRGTEAFF.

The J gene is TRBJ2-3, the V gene TRBV11-2; the D is unclear. The CDR3 runs 14 residues. Germline assignment: CDR1 SGHAT and CDR2 FQNNGV. V lost 1 base and J lost 5, with 10 bases in between. CDR3 protein: CASSLVVLGDTQYF. CDR3 in DNA: TGTGCCAGCAGCTTAGTAGTCTTGGGAGATACGCAGTATTTT.

V and J are TRBV6-5 and TRBJ2-2; possibly TRBD2 for D (5 bases). Trimming took off 7 bases at V and 6 bases at J, with 15 bases between the two ends. From germline, CDR1 is MNHEY and CDR2 SVGAGI. The CDR3 sequence is 14 residues long. The CDR3 reads CASKTGNLPGELFF. CDR3 nucleotides: TGTGCCAGCAAAACGGGAAATCTTCCCGGGGAGCTGTTTTTT.

Turning to this clone: This sample includes further DNA sequences coding for the same CDR3. The chain joins TRBV19 to TRBJ1-2; D is unresolved. The ends were cut back, 5 bases at V and 4 bases at J, with 5 bases in the middle. Germline values: CDR1 LNHDA, CDR2 SQIVND (reference sequence). The CDR3 length is 11 residues. The CDR3 coding sequence is TGTGCCAGTAGTTTGTCCTATGGCTACACCTTC. It codes for CASSLSYGYTF. Combining the CDR3 with reference TRBV19 and TRBJ1-2 gives the whole variable domain DGGITQSPKYLFRKEGQNVTLSCEQNLNHDAMYWYRQDPGQGLRLIYYSQIVNDFQKGDIAEGYSVSREKKESFPLTVTSAQKNPTAFYLCASSLSYGYTFGSGTRLTVV.

The table lists this clone with a few counts. The chain combines TRBV27 with TRBJ2-2; 10 nucleotides line up with TRBD1. V lost 3 bases to trimming and J lost 7 bases; unmatched junction nucleotides: 5. Germline assignment: CDR1 MNHEY and CDR2 SMNVEV (reference sequence). The CDR3 has 15 amino acids. CDR3 nucleotide sequence: TGTGCCAGCAGTTTCCGACAGGGGGCGGGCGGGGAGCTGTTTTTT. Residues: CASSFRQGAGGELFF.

V is TRBV7-2 and J is TRBJ2-6; 8 bases align to TRBD2. Germline CDR1 SGHTA, CDR2 FQGNSA. Germline trimming cut 5 bases from V and 0 bases from J; bases unmatched to any gene: 9. This CDR3 has 18 residues. CDR3 in DNA: TGTGCCAGCAGCCCACGCGGAGCGGGGGCCTCTGGGGCCAACGTCCTGACTTTC. Amino acid sequence: CASSPRGAGASGANVLTF.

The J gene is TRBJ1-2, the V gene TRBV1. TRBV1 is labeled a pseudogene. The CDR3 has 14 residues. The CDR3 nucleotides read TGCACCAGCAGCCAAGATTACGGGGTCCGTGGCTACACCTTC. Translating gives CTSSQDYGVRGYTF.

The chain recombines TRBV5-1 with TRBJ2-5; tentatively, D is TRBD1 (6 bases). With 4 bases removed from V and 2 bases from J, the gap between germline ends came to 18 bases. The V gene's germline CDR1 is SGHRS and CDR2 YFSETQ. The CDR3 covers 16 residues. The CDR3 sequence is CASSVGSGVRQETQYF. CDR3 coding DNA: TGCGCCAGCAGCGTGGGCTCAGGGGTCAGGCAAGAGACCCAGTACTTC.

The chain's CDR3 is CASKVQNTDTQYF. The CDR3 DNA follows: TGTGCCAGTAAGGTACAAAACACAGATACGCAGTATTTT. This rearrangement joins TRBV19 to TRBJ2-3; D unclear. Germline CDR1 LNHDA, CDR2 SQIVND (reference sequence). The CDR3 has 13 residues. Between the trimmed V and J ends, which lost 7 bases and 2 bases, there was a span of 10 bases.

This clone is labeled as medium-sized. Within the sample, other DNA sequences also encode this same CDR3. This chain connects TRBV28 to TRBJ2-3; 9 bases are shared with TRBD2. The CDR3 has 15 amino acids. Trimming cost V 5 bases and J 2 bases; bases outside gene matches: 5. The germline V gene encodes CDR1 MDHEN and CDR2 SYDVKM. DNA for the CDR3: TGTGCCAGCAGTCCCCCTAGCGGGATCACAGATACGCAGTATTTT. Amino acids: CASSPPSGITDTQYF.

A remark on this clone: One end of the junction fails to match germline, which may point to a read error. The DNA of the CDR3 is TGTGCCAGCAGCGAAGGGGGGGGGCGGACTGAAGCTTTCTTT. Amino acid sequence: CASSEGGGRTEAFF. The chain couples TRBV2 to TRBJ1-1; D might be TRBD1 (6 bases). CDR3 size: 14 residues. Germline loops: CDR1 SNHLY, CDR2 FYNNEI. Looking up the rest from reference TRBV2 and TRBJ1-1 gives the full variable domain: EPEVTQTPSHQVTQMGQEVILRCVPISNHLYFYWYRQILGQKVEFLVSFYNNEISEKSEIFDDQFSVERPDGSNFTLKIRSTKLEDSAMYFCASSEGGGRTEAFFGQGTRLTVV.

The chain has TRBV5-1 and TRBJ2-2; D remains ambiguous. The CDR3 spans 14 residues. Trimming removed 0 bases at V and 5 bases at J, with 8 bases between. In germline, CDR1 is SGHRS, CDR2 YFSETQ. The chain's CDR3 is CASSLAGRTGELFF. As DNA, the CDR3 is TGCGCCAGCAGCTTGGCAGGTCGTACCGGGGAGCTGTTTTTT.

The chain links TRBV27 to TRBJ1-5; TRBD1 might be the D (6 bases). Germline CDR1 is MNHEY and CDR2 is SMNVEV (reference sequence). V was trimmed by 4 bases and J by 7 bases, leaving 23 bases between them. The CDR3 has 17 residues. Here the CDR3 DNA reads TGTGCCAGCAGTTCACCTACAGGGCTCGCGTTCCGGCAGCCCCAGCATTTT. Amino acids: CASSSPTGLAFRQPQHF.

J is TRBJ2-3 and V is TRBV7-9; possibly TRBD2 for D (5 bases). V lost 1 base, J lost 6 bases, and 14 bases lay in between. Germline V lookup: CDR1 SEHNR, CDR2 FQNEAQ (reference sequence). This CDR3 region has 15 residues. CDR3 nucleotide sequence: TGTGCCAGCAGCTTAGTCGGCGGGCCGGCGGATACGCAGTATTTT. Residues: CASSLVGGPADTQYF.

The rearrangement joins TRBV6-5 to TRBJ1-1; D is ambiguous. The germline V gene has CDR1 MNHEY and CDR2 SVGAGI. V was pared by 0 bases and J by 4 bases, with 12 bases between. The CDR3 runs to 15 residues. This chain's CDR3 is CASSYSRGLATEAFF. The DNA of the CDR3 is TGTGCCAGCAGTTACTCCAGAGGGTTGGCCACTGAAGCTTTCTTT.

This chain joins TRBV6-1 and TRBJ2-7, with 7 nucleotides matching TRBD2. The CDR3 consists of 15 residues. Germline trimming cut 4 bases from V and 0 bases from J; bases unmatched to any gene: 6. The germline gives CDR1 MNHNS, CDR2 SASEGT. CDR3 nucleotides: TGTGCCAGCAGTGCGCGGGAGACCTACTCCTACGAGCAGTACTTC. Its protein product is CASSARETYSYEQYF.

The chain employs TRBV6-1 and TRBJ2-3; D ambiguous. V gave up 7 bases and J gave up 1 base, with 15 bases separating them. The germline gives CDR1 MNHNS, CDR2 SASEGT. The CDR3 spans 15 residues. The CDR3 here is CASTGLEDGTDTQYF. The CDR3 nucleotides are TGTGCCAGCACCGGATTAGAGGACGGCACAGATACGCAGTATTTT.

The chain is built from TRBV14 and TRBJ2-5; tentative D call: TRBD1 (5 bases). CDR1 is SGHDN and CDR2 is FVKESK in the germline V gene. Trimming left V 0 bases short and J 2 bases short, with 13 bases between. This CDR3 contains 16 residues. CDR3 loop: CASSQDRGRVQETQYF. Written as DNA, the CDR3 is TGTGCCAGCAGCCAAGATAGGGGCAGGGTTCAAGAGACCCAGTACTTC.

This clone was counted between two and nine times. This chain joins TRBV10-2 and TRBJ2-2; 8 bases are shared with TRBD1. Trimming took 6 bases from V and 3 from J; bases not matched to a gene: 9. Looked up from germline, CDR1 is WSHSY and CDR2 is SAAADI. The CDR3 sequence is 16 residues long. The chain's CDR3 is CASSRDRMEDTGELFF. The CDR3 DNA is TGCGCCAGCAGCCGGGACAGGATGGAGGACACCGGGGAGCTGTTTTTT.

This clone was counted once. V is TRBV28 and J is TRBJ2-3; TRBD1 matches 8 bases. Germline assignment: CDR1 MDHEN and CDR2 SYDVKM. After removal of 3 bases from V and 1 base from J, the junction contained 3 bases not matched to a gene. The length of the CDR3 is 15 residues. CDR3 loop: CASSFKGQGTDTQYF. The CDR3 DNA is TGTGCCAGCAGTTTTAAGGGACAGGGCACAGATACGCAGTATTTT. The full variable domain, its missing parts supplied by reference TRBV28 and TRBJ2-3, is DVKVTQSSRYLVKRTGEKVFLECVQDMDHENMFWYRQDPGLGLRLIYFSYDVKMKEKGDIPEGYSVSREKKERFSLILESASTNQTSMYLCASSFKGQGTDTQYFGPGTRLTVL.

The chain recombines TRBV7-3 with TRBJ1-6; D is uncertain. Trimming took off 2 bases at V and 7 bases at J, with 12 bases between the two ends. The length of the CDR3 is 15 residues. Germline V CDR1 and CDR2: SGHTA, FQGTGA. In DNA, the CDR3 is TGTGCCAGCAGCTTAGAGCCCAGTCGCAATTCACCCCTCCACTTT. Translated, it gives CASSLEPSRNSPLHF.

V usage is TRBV5-1 and J usage is TRBJ1-2; unclear D gene. CDR1 and CDR2 from the germline V gene are SGHRS and YFSETQ. V was pared by 4 bases and J by 1 base, with 11 bases between. The CDR3 extends over 14 amino acids. CDR3 protein: CASSGVGINYGYTF. DNA for the CDR3: TGCGCCAGCAGCGGGGTGGGGATTAACTATGGCTACACCTTC. The whole variable domain, remainder taken from reference TRBV5-1 and TRBJ1-2, is KAGVTQTPRYLIKTRGQQVTLSCSPISGHRSVSWYQQTPGQGLQFLFEYFSETQRNKGNFPGRFSGRQFSNSRSEMNVSTLELGDSALYLCASSGVGINYGYTFGSGTRLTVV.

This CDR3 is CASGGPPTQYF. In DNA, the CDR3 is TGTGCCAGCGGGGGGCCCCCGACCCAGTACTTC. The V gene is TRBV9, the J gene TRBJ2-5, with D perhaps given as TRBD1 or TRBD2 (6 bases each). CDR3 length: 11 residues. CDR1 and CDR2 (germline): SGDLS, YYNGEE. V was trimmed by 7 bases and J by 7 bases, leaving 11 bases between them.

The genes are TRBV19 and TRBJ2-2; D uncertain. The CDR3 spans 13 residues. Deletions cut 3 bases from V and 2 bases from J, with 4 bases between. From germline, CDR1 is LNHDA and CDR2 SQIVND (reference sequence). The CDR3 nucleotides read TGTGCCAGTAGTATCGGAAACACCGGGGAGCTGTTTTTT. This sequence encodes CASSIGNTGELFF.

This clone was detected once. The chain joins TRBV15 to TRBJ2-3; either TRBD1 or TRBD2 may supply D (5 bases each). V gave up 4 bases and J gave up 6 bases, with 11 bases separating them. From germline, CDR1 is LNHNV and CDR2 YYDKDF (reference sequence). This CDR3 is built from 13 residues. Here the CDR3 reads CATSTRGADTQYF. DNA for the CDR3: TGTGCCACCAGCACCCGAGGGGCGGATACGCAGTATTTT.

The chain couples TRBV4-1 to TRBJ2-7; 9 nucleotides line up with TRBD1. Germline values: CDR1 MGHRA, CDR2 YSYEKL. The CDR3 spans 15 residues. J was trimmed by 3 bases and V by 4 bases; bases with no gene match: 7. CDR3 sequence (DNA): TGCGCCAGCAGCCGGGGACAGGGCGGGGTCTACGAGCAGTACTTC. It yields the protein CASSRGQGGVYEQYF.

The chain combines TRBV10-3 with TRBJ1-3; D not resolved. V dropped 2 bases and J dropped 1 base, with 6 bases sitting between them. Germline V gene data show CDR1 as ENHRY and CDR2 as SYGVKD. The CDR3 is 14 amino acids. The CDR3 loop reads CAISEGVSGNTIYF. The CDR3 coding sequence is TGTGCCATCAGTGAGGGGGTTTCTGGAAACACCATATATTTT.

The rearrangement uses TRBV9 and TRBJ2-3; 11 bases are a match to TRBD2. Germline V lookup: CDR1 SGDLS, CDR2 YYNGEE. The CDR3 sequence is 16 residues long. V lost 2 bases to trimming and J lost 3 bases; unmatched junction nucleotides: 5. The CDR3 coding sequence is TGTGCCAGCAGCGTTGCTAGCGGGGGGCAAACAGATACGCAGTATTTT. It is translated as CASSVASGGQTDTQYF.

This clone appeared once. J is TRBJ2-1 and V is TRBV10-3; the match to TRBD2 covers 11 bases. This CDR3 is built from 13 residues. The V gene end was trimmed by 6 bases and the J gene end by 9 bases; junction bases not matched to a gene: 4. Germline loops: CDR1 ENHRY, CDR2 SYGVKD. The DNA of the CDR3 is TGTGCCATCAGACCCGGACTAGCGGGTGAGCAGTTCTTC. Its translation is CAIRPGLAGEQFF.

The CDR3 spells CASSQDLLQNNYGYTF. CDR3 sequence (DNA): TGCGCCAGCAGCCAAGATCTACTACAGAATAACTATGGCTACACCTTC. J is TRBJ1-2 and V is TRBV4-1; D is uncertain. The germline V and J ends were trimmed by 0 bases and 1 base, with 12 bases remaining between them. CDR1 MGHRA and CDR2 YSYEKL come from the germline V gene. The CDR3 is 16 amino acids.